Shown below are 12 T cell receptor beta chains from a single sample sequenced in a study of human T cells and chemical hapten exposure. Each CDR3 protein gets one entry after TCRdb re-called the RACE reads with MiXCR. The sample records roughly 40,000 distinct CDR3 sequences, approximately 13% being singletons. Documented time point: pre-sensitization, week 0. The treatment was: therapeutic diphenylcyclopropenone sensitization with weekly scalp DPC. Source: whole blood, taken in connection with sensitization to the hapten diphenylcyclopropenone (DPC). The receptors were gathered from a woman aged 25 to 39 with alopecia areata. Some clones in this sample may be carry-over from other donors' samples.

CDR3 coding DNA: TGTGCCAGCATGCCGGGACAGGGATATCAGCCCCAGCATTTT. This sequence encodes CASMPGQGYQPQHF. This chain connects TRBV6-1 to TRBJ1-5; TRBD1 agrees at 9 bases. Germline CDR1 MNHNS, CDR2 SASEGT. V was clipped by 7 bases and J by 5 bases; unmatched bases: 6. The CDR3 is made up of 14 amino acids.

There are many counts of this clonotype. This chain connects TRBV4-3 to TRBJ2-1, with 8 bases that match TRBD2. Unmatched junction bases numbered 10, after V lost 0 bases and J lost 9 bases. The CDR3 totals 16 residues. CDR1 is LGHNA, CDR2 YSLEER, per germline. Here the CDR3 DNA reads TGCGCCAGCAGCCAAGAAACCAGCGGGAGACTTTCTGAGCAGTTCTTC. Its protein product is CASSQETSGRLSEQFF.

Many counts were recorded for this clonotype. The rearrangement uses TRBV20-1 and TRBJ2-1; TRBD2 is a possible D gene (5 bases). The CDR3 is 13 residues long. The germline V gene encodes CDR1 DFQATT and CDR2 SNEGSKA (reference sequence). With 0 bases removed from V and 4 bases from J, the gap between germline ends came to 7 bases. Here the CDR3 DNA reads TGCAGTGCTAGAGACGGGATGTACAATGAGCAGTTCTTC. Protein sequence: CSARDGMYNEQFF.

In its sample, this clonotype was seen a few times. The chain uses TRBV29-1 and TRBJ2-1, with D uncertain. V was pared by 6 bases and J by 4 bases, with 10 bases between. CDR3 size: 12 residues. The germline V gene encodes CDR1 SQVTM and CDR2 ANQGSEA. CDR3 nucleotides: TGCAGCGTCACCATGGGGTACAATGAGCAGTTCTTC. Translation: CSVTMGYNEQFF.

This clonotype showed up many times. This rearrangement joins TRBV5-8 to TRBJ2-1, with D perhaps TRBD1 (6 bases). The CDR3 covers 13 residues. Germline CDR1 reads SGHTS; CDR2 reads YDEGEE. V lost 3 bases to trimming and J lost 8 bases, with 12 bases between them. CDR3 region: CASSSWGRDEQFF. As DNA, the CDR3 is TGTGCCAGCAGCTCCTGGGGGCGGGATGAGCAGTTCTTC.

This clonotype was counted at least ten times. The J gene is TRBJ2-4, the V gene TRBV6-2 or TRBV6-3, with D possibly matching TRBD1 (5 bases). Trimming shortened V by 4 bases and J by 6 bases, and 13 bases separated the two germline ends. This CDR3 contains 14 residues. Germline CDR1 MNHEY, CDR2 SVGEGT. The CDR3 reads CASSLSRGGNIQYF. The CDR3 nucleotides read TGTGCCAGCAGTTTAAGTAGGGGCGGAAACATTCAGTACTTC.

The chain combines TRBV28 with TRBJ1-5; unclear D gene. The CDR3 runs to 12 residues. Germline lookup yields CDR1 MDHEN and CDR2 SYDVKM. V dropped 1 base and J dropped 12 bases, with 10 bases sitting between them. CDR3 DNA sequence: TGTGCCAGCAGTTTATTACAGCGGATCCAGCATTTT. Translated: CASSLLQRIQHF.

This clonotype was counted at least ten times. The rearrangement uses TRBV20-1 and TRBJ2-2; D call uncertain. There are 12 residues in the CDR3. V lost 1 base, J lost 6 bases, and 6 bases lay in between. Germline V gene lookup returns CDR1 DFQATT and CDR2 SNEGSKA (reference sequence). The CDR3 DNA follows: TGCAGTGCTAGAGCCAGAGCCGGGGAGCTGTTTTTT. Amino acids: CSARARAGELFF.

The V call is TRBV7-2, the J call TRBJ1-1; weak D call: TRBD1 (6 bases). V lost 5 bases and J lost 12, with 19 bases in between. There are 13 residues in the CDR3. Germline V gene lookup returns CDR1 SGHTA and CDR2 FQGNSA. CDR3 residues: CASSRNGGLRTFF. The DNA for the CDR3 is TGTGCCAGCAGCCGAAATGGGGGCTTGAGGACTTTCTTT.

The J gene is TRBJ1-2, the V gene TRBV28; 10 nucleotides line up with TRBD1. The CDR3 covers 16 residues. V was pared by 6 bases and J by 7 bases, with 14 bases of the junction left unmatched. Germline values: CDR1 MDHEN, CDR2 SYDVKM. Here the CDR3 DNA reads TGTGCCAGCAGAGAGACAGGGGGCGTCCGCTTGAGTGGCTACACCTTC. Translating it yields CASRETGGVRLSGYTF.

This clonotype has only a few counts. The chain recombines TRBV4-1 with TRBJ1-1; weak D call: TRBD1 (6 bases). The ends were cut back, 1 base at V and 7 bases at J, with 13 bases in the middle. The CDR3 extends over 14 amino acids. Germline V lookup: CDR1 MGHRA, CDR2 YSYEKL. CDR3 amino acids: CASSQGQDYNEAFF. CDR3 DNA: TGCGCCAGCAGCCAAGGACAGGATTATAATGAAGCTTTCTTT.

The chain has TRBV29-1 and TRBJ2-1; D call uncertain. The CDR3 contains 11 residues. Germline CDR1 is SQVTM and CDR2 is ANQGSEA. Trimming pared 4 bases from V and 9 bases from J, leaving 10 bases between. The CDR3 region has the DNA TGCAGCGTTGGGGATAATAGTGAGCAGTTCTTC. Amino acid sequence: CSVGDNSEQFF.